Reported below is one T cell receptor (beta chain). The sample holds other DNA sequences that translate to the same CDR3. Authors' processing steps: Estimation of nucleated cell counts was performed using reference gene primer amplification. TCRdb keeps only in-frame clones here, not all; method: immunoSEQ multiplex PCR. From that table come the V and J calls and clone size; the DNA was used to work out D and trimming. The table lists 250,000 to 300,000 clones, around nine tenths of them singletons. Germline trimming cut 1 base from V and 4 bases from J; bases unmatched to any gene: 3. The CDR3 contains 16 residues. Germline V gene sequence: CDR1 SGHAT, CDR2 FQNNGV. The record originates from a study of blood T cell repertoires in COVID-19. Whole-study context: The origin of the acute and convalescent COVID-19 samples was the United States, Italy and Spain. In each case, the material was cDNA or gDNA derived from T cells, B-cell-depleted T cells, or PBMCs.

This clonotype was sampled from a woman in her 40s who had recovered from COVID-19. The rearrangement links TRBV11-2 to TRBJ2-1; TRBD2 matches at 11 bases. Sequencing was carried out using peripheral blood. CDR3 amino acids: CASSLVAGGPYNEQFF. CDR3 coding DNA: TGTGCCAGCAGCTTAGTAGCGGGAGGGCCTTACAATGAGCAGTTCTTC.